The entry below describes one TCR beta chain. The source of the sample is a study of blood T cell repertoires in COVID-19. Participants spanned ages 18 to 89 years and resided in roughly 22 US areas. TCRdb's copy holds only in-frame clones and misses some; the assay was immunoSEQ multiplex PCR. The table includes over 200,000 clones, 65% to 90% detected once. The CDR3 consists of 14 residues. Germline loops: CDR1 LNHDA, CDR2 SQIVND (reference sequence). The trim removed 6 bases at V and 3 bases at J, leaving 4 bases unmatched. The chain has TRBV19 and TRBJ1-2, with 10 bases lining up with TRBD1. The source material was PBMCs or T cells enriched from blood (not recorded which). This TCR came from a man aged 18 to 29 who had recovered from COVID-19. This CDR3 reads CASRGTGEDYGYTF. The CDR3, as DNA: TGTGCCAGTAGGGGGACAGGGGAAGACTATGGCTACACCTTC.